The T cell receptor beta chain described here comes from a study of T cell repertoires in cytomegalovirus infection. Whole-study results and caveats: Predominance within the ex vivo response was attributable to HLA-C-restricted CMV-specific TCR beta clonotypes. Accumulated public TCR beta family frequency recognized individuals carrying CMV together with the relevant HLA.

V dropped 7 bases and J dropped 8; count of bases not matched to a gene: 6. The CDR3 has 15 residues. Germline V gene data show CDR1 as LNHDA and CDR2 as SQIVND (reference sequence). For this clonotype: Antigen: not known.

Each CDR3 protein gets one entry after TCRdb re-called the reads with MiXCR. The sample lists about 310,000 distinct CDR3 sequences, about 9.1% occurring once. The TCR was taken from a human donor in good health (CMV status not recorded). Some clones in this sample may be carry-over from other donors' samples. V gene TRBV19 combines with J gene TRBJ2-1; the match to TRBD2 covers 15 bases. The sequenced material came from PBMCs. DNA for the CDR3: TGTGCCAGTACCCTAGGGACTAGCGGGGGGCATGAGCAGTTCTTC. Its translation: CASTLGTSGGHEQFF.